Below, 10 T cell receptor beta chains from the same sample are listed, as sequenced in a study of T cells in Graves' hyperthyroidism and ophthalmopathy. From RNA transcripts, TCR beta CDR3 regions were amplified. An initial round of RT-PCR targeting the TCR CDR3 relied on the HTBI primer set. A single record per CDR3 protein comes from TCRdb applying MiXCR to the multiplex PCR reads. The data show a few hundred thousand distinct CDR3 sequences, over 15% seen once. What was sequenced was blood. Receptors originate from a woman in her fifties or sixties with Graves' hyperthyroidism.

This clonotype has more than one count but fewer than ten. This sequence joins TRBV27 and TRBJ1-2, with 9 bases fitting TRBD1. This CDR3 is built from 14 residues. CDR1 is MNHEY, CDR2 SMNVEV, per germline (reference sequence). After removal of 6 bases from V and 3 bases from J, the junction contained 5 bases not matched to a gene. The DNA for the CDR3 is TGTGCCAGCAGGACAGGGGGAAGTTACTATGGCTACACCTTC. Its translation: CASRTGGSYYGYTF.

This clonotype was recorded at least ten times. The rearrangement links TRBV7-9 to TRBJ2-7; D is possibly TRBD2 (6 bases). The germline CDR1 and CDR2 sequences are SEHNR and FQNEAQ (reference sequence). There are 13 residues in the CDR3. Trimming removed 4 bases at V and 3 bases at J, with 10 bases between. For the CDR3, the DNA is TGTGCCAGCAGCTCCCGGGGGATCTACGAGCAGTACTTC. This encodes CASSSRGIYEQYF.

This rearrangement joins TRBV2 to TRBJ2-2; 7 bases are shared with TRBD1. This CDR3 has 16 residues. Germline lookup yields CDR1 SNHLY and CDR2 FYNNEI. The V and J ends lost 5 bases and 6 bases, in that order; junction bases with no gene match: 12. CDR3 sequence: CASSHADRATPGELFF. The CDR3 DNA reads TGTGCCAGCAGTCACGCCGACAGGGCCACCCCCGGGGAGCTGTTTTTT.

There are a few counts of this clonotype. The V and J genes are TRBV5-8 and TRBJ1-2; 7 bases align to TRBD1. Looked up from germline, CDR1 is SGHTS and CDR2 is YDEGEE. The CDR3 loop spans 16 amino acids. J gave up 0 bases and V 2 bases, and 7 bases lay outside the gene matches. Here the CDR3 DNA reads TGTGCCAGCAGCTTCGGACAGGACCAAGCTAACTATGGCTACACCTTC. As protein: CASSFGQDQANYGYTF.

V and J are TRBV30 and TRBJ2-3; 9 bases line up with TRBD2. This CDR3 has 14 residues. Trimming removed 4 bases from V and 4 bases from J; junction bases left unmatched: 6. Germline V lookup: CDR1 GTSNPN, CDR2 SVGIG (reference sequence). In nucleotides, the CDR3 is TGTGCCTGGACTCAAGCGGGAGGAGCAGATACGCAGTATTTT. Protein product: CAWTQAGGADTQYF.

This clonotype has a count of ten or more. The CDR3 DNA is TGTGCCAGCAGTACCGACAGTATCAATCAGCCCCAGCATTTT. This translates into CASSTDSINQPQHF. The chain uses TRBV12-3 or TRBV12-4 and TRBJ1-5, with D tentatively TRBD1 (5 bases). This CDR3 comprises 14 residues. The ends were cut back, 5 bases at V and 3 bases at J, with 11 bases in the middle.

This clonotype was detected ten times or more. The gene calls are TRBV7-2 and TRBJ2-1; 7 bases are shared with TRBD1. The V and J ends lost 5 bases and 6 bases, in that order; junction bases with no gene match: 10. The CDR3 has 15 residues. Per germline, CDR1 SGHTA and CDR2 FQGNSA. CDR3 DNA sequence: TGTGCCAGCAGCAAACCAGGGGGTACTGGCAATGAGCAGTTCTTC. This gives the protein CASSKPGGTGNEQFF. Based on the CDR3 plus reference TRBV7-2 and TRBJ2-1, the full variable domain is GAGVSQSPSNKVTEKGKDVELRCDPISGHTALYWYRQSLGQGLEFLIYFQGNSAPDKSGLPSDRFSAERTGGSVSTLTIQRTQQEDSAVYLCASSKPGGTGNEQFFGPGTRLTVL.

The table lists this clonotype with many counts. The V gene is TRBV3-1, the J gene TRBJ2-1; D is possibly TRBD1 or TRBD2 (6 bases each). Germline V CDR1 and CDR2: LGHDT, YNNKEL (reference sequence). The CDR3 loop spans 13 amino acids. V dropped 7 bases and J dropped 6 bases, with 13 bases sitting between them. The CDR3 DNA is TGTGCCAGCAACGAGGGGGGCCTCAATGAGCAGTTCTTC. Protein sequence: CASNEGGLNEQFF.

A remark on this clonotype: A read error may account for a junction end that differs from germline. The rearrangement uses TRBV7-2 and TRBJ2-5; D gene ambiguous. CDR1 is SGHTA and CDR2 is FQGNSA in the germline V gene. The CDR3 sequence is 13 residues long. CDR3 in amino acids: CASSVAFQETQYF. In DNA form, the CDR3 reads TGTGCCAGCAGCGTAGCTTTCCAAGAGACCCAGTACTTC.

This clonotype has only a few counts. The CDR3 here is CAISDPQGGYEQYF. CDR3 nucleotide sequence: TGTGCCATCAGTGACCCACAGGGGGGCTACGAGCAGTACTTC. The chain uses TRBV10-3 and TRBJ2-7; 8 bases line up with TRBD1. The junction had 4 bases not matched to a gene; V was cut back by 3 bases and J by 3 bases. There are 14 residues in the CDR3. CDR1 is ENHRY, CDR2 SYGVKD, per germline.